Below, 10 T cell receptor beta chains from the same sample are listed, as sequenced in a study of T cell responses to AZD1222 COVID-19 vaccine. The table came from immunoSEQ multiplex PCR; TCRdb's copy has only in-frame clones and leaves some out. The sample carries about 47,000 clones, around 80% recorded once. Sequences were derived from peripheral blood, sampled 28 days after the second dose of the MenACWY control vaccine. These receptors came from an adult who received the MenACWY meningococcal vaccine as a control.

In nucleotides, the CDR3 is TGTGCCAGCACAAGGGAGGCGCTCAACTCCTACGAGCAGTACTTC. This codes for CASTREALNSYEQYF. This sequence joins TRBV9 and TRBJ2-7; a possible D gene is TRBD2 (6 bases). The CDR3 runs 15 residues. Deletions cut 6 bases from V and 0 bases from J, with 16 bases between. Per germline, CDR1 SGDLS and CDR2 YYNGEE.

The V and J genes are TRBV4-1 and TRBJ2-7; D remains ambiguous. The V gene lost 0 bases and the J gene lost 3 bases, with 15 bases spanning the gap. The CDR3 extends over 16 amino acids. The V gene's germline CDR1 is MGHRA and CDR2 YSYEKL. CDR3 region: CASSQDVVISIYEQYF. The CDR3 region has the DNA TGCGCCAGCAGCCAAGACGTTGTCATATCTATCTACGAGCAGTACTTC.

The chain couples TRBV6-5 to TRBJ1-5, with TRBD1 as a possible D gene (5 bases). Trimming left V 8 bases short and J 2 bases short, with 7 bases between. CDR3 size: 12 residues. Per the germline V gene, CDR1 is MNHEY and CDR2 is SVGAGI. The CDR3 DNA reads TGTGCCAGCGGAGGGGGCAATCAGCCCCAGCATTTT. This encodes CASGGGNQPQHF.

Only a few counts were recorded for this clone. The rearrangement joins TRBV12-3 or TRBV12-4 to TRBJ1-3; D unclear. Trimming took 4 bases from V and 9 from J, leaving 10 bases between them. The CDR3 runs 12 residues. In DNA, the CDR3 is TGTGCCAGCAGTTCTGACGCCGGCACCATATATTTT. Amino acid sequence: CASSSDAGTIYF.

This clone was found a few times. The rearrangement joins TRBV4-1 to TRBJ1-6; D might be TRBD1 (5 bases). Trimming shortened V by 1 base and J by 0 bases, and 10 bases separated the two germline ends. Germline V gene sequence: CDR1 MGHRA, CDR2 YSYEKL. The CDR3 is made up of 17 amino acids. The CDR3 bases are TGCGCCAGCAGCCAAGGGACACTAAGCTCCTATAATTCACCCCTCCACTTT. Translating it yields CASSQGTLSSYNSPLHF.

V usage is TRBV11-2 and J usage is TRBJ2-7, with D hard to call. The CDR3 has 10 residues. Germline CDR1 SGHAT, CDR2 FQNNGV. V lost 4 bases and J lost 8, with 6 bases in between. This CDR3 is CASSYTKQYF. CDR3 DNA: TGTGCCAGCAGCTATACTAAGCAGTACTTC.

The chain combines TRBV6-5 with TRBJ2-7, with 7 bases lining up with TRBD2. In germline, CDR1 is MNHEY, CDR2 SVGAGI. Germline trimming cut 6 bases from V and 4 bases from J; bases unmatched to any gene: 9. CDR3 size: 14 residues. The CDR3 DNA follows: TGTGCCAGCAGCGTTGGACTAGGGAGTTACGAGCAGTACTTC. It codes for CASSVGLGSYEQYF.

The chain joins TRBV30 to TRBJ1-1; a possible D gene is TRBD1 (5 bases). V lost 8 bases to trimming and J lost 0 bases, with 7 bases between them. CDR3 length: 11 residues. Germline values: CDR1 GTSNPN, CDR2 SVGIG (reference sequence). CDR3 amino acids: CAGHMNTEAFF. In DNA, the CDR3 is TGTGCCGGACACATGAACACTGAAGCTTTCTTT.

The chain combines TRBV7-9 with TRBJ1-1, with a tentative D call TRBD1 (5 bases). The length of the CDR3 is 14 residues. The germline CDR1 and CDR2 sequences are SEHNR and FQNEAQ (reference sequence). Trimming removed 5 bases from V and 4 bases from J, with 14 bases in between. The CDR3 here is CASSQDSSVTEAFF. As DNA, the CDR3 is TGTGCCAGCAGCCAAGACAGCTCGGTCACTGAAGCTTTCTTT. Combining the CDR3 with reference TRBV7-9 and TRBJ1-1 gives the whole variable domain DTGVSQNPRHKITKRGQNVTFRCDPISEHNRLYWYRQTLGQGPEFLTYFQNEAQLEKSRLLSDRFSAERPKGSFSTLEIQRTEQGDSAMYLCASSQDSSVTEAFFGQGTRLTVV.

The chain combines TRBV2 with TRBJ2-1; D unresolved. This CDR3 spans 12 amino acids. Trimming left V 1 base short and J 8 bases short, with 6 bases between. Germline CDR1 and CDR2: SNHLY and FYNNEI. CDR3 in amino acids: CASSEGWDEQFF. CDR3 bases: TGTGCCAGCAGTGAAGGGTGGGATGAGCAGTTCTTC.